Below, 29 T cell receptor beta chains from the same sample are listed, as sequenced in a study of shared T cell receptors in the human thymus. Profiled with immunoSEQ multiplex PCR; TCRdb holds only in-frame clones, not every one. The table has about 500,000 clones, around 78% seen once. The same data also contributed to another study, on human thymus T cells.

The source material was thymocytes. Every receptor here comes from a boy under two years old with a congenital heart defect.

V and J are TRBV6-4 and TRBJ1-4, with TRBD1 matching over 11 bases. The CDR3 length is 17 residues. Germline lookup yields CDR1 MRHNA and CDR2 SNTAGT. V dropped 2 bases and J dropped 8; count of bases not matched to a gene: 10. CDR3 sequence: CASSDGKVGTGGEKLFF. CDR3 DNA sequence: TGTGCCAGCAGTGACGGTAAAGTGGGGACAGGGGGAGAAAAACTGTTTTTT.

This chain connects TRBV4-3 to TRBJ2-7, with 8 nucleotides matching TRBD2. The CDR3 is 18 residues long. J lost 3 bases, V lost 0 bases, and 13 bases had no gene match. From germline, CDR1 is LGHNA and CDR2 YSLEER. Here the CDR3 reads CASSQEGGTGTSDYEQYF. DNA of the CDR3: TGCGCCAGCAGCCAAGAGGGAGGGACCGGGACTAGTGACTACGAGCAGTACTTC.

This chain links TRBV27 with TRBJ1-2, with TRBD1 as a possible D gene (6 bases). The CDR3 totals 16 residues. The germline gives CDR1 MNHEY, CDR2 SMNVEV (reference sequence). V lost 5 bases to trimming and J lost 1 base, with 17 bases between them. CDR3 amino acids: CASSPHRQAINYGYTF. CDR3 DNA sequence: TGTGCCAGCAGTCCCCACAGACAGGCCATTAACTATGGCTACACCTTC.

The rearrangement joins TRBV7-2 to TRBJ1-2; tentatively, D is TRBD1 (6 bases). This CDR3 has 15 amino acids. V lost 3 bases, J lost 9 bases, and 20 bases lay in between. The germline CDR1 and CDR2 sequences are SGHTA and FQGNSA. CDR3 protein: CASSFSQGIGLSYTF. For the CDR3, the DNA is TGTGCCAGCAGCTTCTCACAGGGAATAGGGCTAAGCTACACCTTC.

The count of this clone is one. The chain recombines TRBV4-1 with TRBJ2-6, with D perhaps TRBD2 (5 bases). The CDR3 has 18 residues. The V end lost 0 bases, the J end lost 0 bases, and 12 bases lay between the germline ends. Per germline, CDR1 MGHRA and CDR2 YSYEKL. This CDR3 is CASSQDLRVNSGANVLTF. In DNA form, the CDR3 reads TGCGCCAGCAGCCAAGATTTGCGGGTGAACTCTGGGGCCAACGTCCTGACTTTC.

This chain links TRBV5-6 with TRBJ2-4; a possible D gene is TRBD2 (7 bases). From germline, CDR1 is SGHDT and CDR2 YYEEEE. V was cut by 3 bases and J by 4 bases, with 11 bases left in between. The CDR3 has 14 amino acids. CDR3: CASSSGEGKNIQYF. The CDR3 region has the DNA TGTGCCAGCAGCTCAGGGGAGGGGAAAAACATTCAGTACTTC.

In DNA form, the CDR3 reads TGTGCCAGCAGCATCTACCGGGACTTGAGCTACGAGCAGTACTTC. It codes for CASSIYRDLSYEQYF. This rearrangement joins TRBV7-2 to TRBJ2-7, with a possible D match to TRBD2 (6 bases). CDR1 is SGHTA, CDR2 FQGNSA, per germline. Trimming took 5 bases from V and 3 from J, leaving 17 bases between them. This CDR3 is built from 15 residues.

This clone was seen only a few times. The rearrangement links TRBV29-1 to TRBJ2-2, with 8 bases identical to TRBD1. Per the germline V gene, CDR1 is SQVTM and CDR2 is ANQGSEA. Unmatched junction bases numbered 7, after V lost 6 bases and J lost 7 bases. The length of the CDR3 is 13 residues. This CDR3 reads CSVLGQGNGELFF. The CDR3 nucleotides read TGCAGCGTCCTCGGACAGGGTAACGGGGAGCTGTTTTTT.

The chain recombines TRBV28 with TRBJ2-2, with 10 bases aligning to TRBD2. Germline V lookup: CDR1 MDHEN, CDR2 SYDVKM. The CDR3 spans 15 residues. The trim removed 6 bases at V and 2 bases at J, leaving 3 bases unmatched. CDR3 in amino acids: CASRGLAENTGELFF. CDR3 sequence (DNA): TGTGCCAGCAGAGGACTAGCGGAAAACACCGGGGAGCTGTTTTTT.

The chain links TRBV4-1 to TRBJ1-5; a possible D gene is TRBD1 (6 bases). Looked up from germline, CDR1 is MGHRA and CDR2 is YSYEKL. V shed 8 bases and J shed 4 bases, with 15 bases lying between them. This CDR3 is 14 amino acids long. CDR3 protein: CASAYGQSNQPQHF. Written as DNA, the CDR3 is TGCGCCAGCGCTTATGGACAGAGTAATCAGCCCCAGCATTTT.

The chain has TRBV25-1 and TRBJ1-5; D may be TRBD1 (5 bases). The CDR3 has 13 residues. The V end was cut by 8 bases, the J end by 5 bases, with 13 bases between. Germline V gene sequence: CDR1 MGHDK, CDR2 SYGVNS. CDR3 loop: CASGSEGYQPQHF. The CDR3 DNA is TGTGCCAGCGGTTCGGAGGGGTATCAGCCCCAGCATTTT.

This sequence joins TRBV6-5 and TRBJ2-7; TRBD2 aligns across 7 bases. J lost 4 bases, V lost 0 bases, and 9 bases had no gene match. The CDR3 extends over 16 amino acids. Germline CDR1 is MNHEY and CDR2 is SVGAGI. In DNA, the CDR3 is TGTGCCAGCAGTTACTCGAGAGGGCGGGAGAAATACGAGCAGTACTTC. This codes for CASSYSRGREKYEQYF.

The rearrangement uses TRBV6-6 and TRBJ2-7; 7 bases map to TRBD1. This CDR3 is built from 16 residues. In germline, CDR1 is MNHNY, CDR2 SVGAGI (reference sequence). After removal of 6 bases from V and 0 bases from J, the junction contained 11 bases not matched to a gene. Here the CDR3 DNA reads TGTGCCAGCAGCCCCATGGAGGACAGGCACTCCTACGAGCAGTACTTC. This gives the protein CASSPMEDRHSYEQYF.

This chain connects TRBV4-3 to TRBJ2-1, with 11 positions matching TRBD1. The CDR3 covers 16 residues. Germline V CDR1 and CDR2: LGHNA, YSLEER. J lost 8 bases, V lost 2 bases, and 8 bases had no gene match. This chain's CDR3 is CASSQRKDRGLDEQFF. Written as DNA, the CDR3 is TGCGCCAGCAGCCAAAGGAAGGACAGGGGGCTCGATGAGCAGTTCTTC.

The chain couples TRBV10-3 to TRBJ2-7, with TRBD2 identical over 7 bases. Trimming cost V 2 bases and J 2 bases; bases outside gene matches: 3. Germline CDR1 ENHRY, CDR2 SYGVKD. The length of the CDR3 is 14 residues. DNA of the CDR3: TGTGCCATCAGTGAGCGGGAGGACGCCTACGAGCAGTACTTC. Its protein is CAISEREDAYEQYF.

J is TRBJ2-3 and V is TRBV30; TRBD1 agrees at 8 bases. Germline CDR1 reads GTSNPN; CDR2 reads SVGIG (reference sequence). V trimming: 1 base; J trimming: 1 base; junction bases outside the gene matches: 1. The CDR3 length is 14 residues. The CDR3 bases are TGTGCCTGGAGTGGGACAGGGCGCACAGATACGCAGTATTTT. Protein product: CAWSGTGRTDTQYF.

The chain has TRBV25-1 and TRBJ2-1, with D maybe TRBD2 (6 bases). The germline V gene encodes CDR1 MGHDK and CDR2 SYGVNS. V was shortened by 6 bases and J by 2 bases, with 11 bases between the two germline ends. The CDR3 contains 14 residues. CDR3 bases: TGTGCCAGCAGAGCTAGCGAGACCTACAATGAGCAGTTCTTC. Translating gives CASRASETYNEQFF.

This clone was detected a few times. Other DNA sequences from this sample encode an identical CDR3 as well. The chain combines TRBV18 with TRBJ2-7; 13 bases are a match to TRBD2. Trimming removed 3 bases from V and 3 bases from J; junction bases left unmatched: 2. Germline CDR1 is KGHSH and CDR2 is LQKENI. This CDR3 has 15 residues. Here the CDR3 DNA reads TGTGCCAGCTCACCTCGGACTAGCGGGAGCTACGAGCAGTACTTC. It yields the protein CASSPRTSGSYEQYF.

This chain links TRBV30 with TRBJ2-3; 13 bases are a match to TRBD2. This CDR3 is built from 17 residues. The ends lost 2 bases at V and 3 bases at J; junction bases unmatched: 8. Germline assignment: CDR1 GTSNPN and CDR2 SVGIG (reference sequence). The CDR3: CAWSPTQTSGRTDTQYF. CDR3 nucleotides: TGTGCCTGGAGTCCAACCCAGACTAGCGGGAGGACAGATACGCAGTATTTT.

The rearrangement links TRBV7-9 to TRBJ1-4, with 8 bases that match TRBD1. CDR3 length equals 17 residues. The ends lost 2 bases at V and 4 bases at J; junction bases unmatched: 9. Germline assignment: CDR1 SEHNR and CDR2 FQNEAQ (reference sequence). The CDR3 DNA follows: TGTGCCAGCAGCTTATGTCAGGGGGCGCGGGTTAATGAAAAACTGTTTTTT. Translation: CASSLCQGARVNEKLFF.

The chain joins TRBV27 to TRBJ1-2; possibly TRBD1 for D (5 bases). CDR1 and CDR2 (germline): MNHEY, SMNVEV (reference sequence). V gave up 6 bases and J gave up 8 bases, with 16 bases separating them. The CDR3 is 13 residues long. CDR3 nucleotide sequence: TGTGCCAGCAGACCTACAGGAGTGGGGGGCTACACCTTC. It yields the protein CASRPTGVGGYTF.

The rearrangement joins TRBV11-3 to TRBJ2-1; 7 nucleotides match TRBD1. Germline CDR1 is SGHNT and CDR2 is YENEEA. The CDR3 has 12 residues. The V gene end was trimmed by 5 bases and the J gene end by 15 bases; junction bases not matched to a gene: 10. CDR3 nucleotide sequence: TGTGCCAGCAGCCTACAGGGGTCGAACATGTTCTTC. It translates to CASSLQGSNMFF.

The J gene is TRBJ2-5, the V gene TRBV7-2; tentative D call: TRBD2 (6 bases). Trimming stripped 5 bases from V and 5 bases from J, with 15 bases between. The CDR3 consists of 14 residues. CDR1 and CDR2 from the germline V gene are SGHTA and FQGNSA. CDR3 DNA sequence: TGTGCCAGCAGCCCCGGGCGGGGTTGGGAGACCCAGTACTTC. Translation gives CASSPGRGWETQYF.

This chain uses TRBV4-2 with TRBJ1-1; tentative D call: TRBD1 (5 bases). V gave up 0 bases and J gave up 0 bases, with 11 bases separating them. The CDR3 is made up of 16 amino acids. Looked up from germline, CDR1 is LGHNA and CDR2 is YNFKEQ. The CDR3 loop reads CASSQERQPMNTEAFF. The CDR3 DNA sequence: TGTGCCAGCAGCCAAGAGCGACAGCCGATGAACACTGAAGCTTTCTTT.

The chain couples TRBV11-2 to TRBJ2-2; possible D gene TRBD2, 5 bases. CDR1 SGHAT and CDR2 FQNNGV come from the germline V gene. V was shortened by 3 bases and J by 4 bases, with 15 bases between the two germline ends. This CDR3 contains 16 residues. CDR3 residues: CASSFLADSSTGELFF. DNA of the CDR3: TGTGCCAGCAGCTTCCTGGCGGACTCATCCACCGGGGAGCTGTTTTTT. Combining the CDR3 with reference TRBV11-2 and TRBJ2-2 gives the whole variable domain EAGVAQSPRYKIIEKRQSVAFWCNPISGHATLYWYQQILGQGPKLLIQFQNNGVVDDSQLPKDRFSAERLKGVDSTLKIQPAKLEDSAVYLCASSFLADSSTGELFFGEGSRLTVL.

The chain has TRBV19 and TRBJ1-5; D possibly corresponds to TRBD1 (6 bases). V dropped 8 bases and J dropped 2 bases, with 13 bases sitting between them. Germline CDR1 reads LNHDA; CDR2 reads SQIVND (reference sequence). The CDR3 loop spans 14 amino acids. The DNA for the CDR3 is TGTGCCAGTGAGGGGGGAGGGGGCAATCAGCCCCAGCATTTT. This encodes CASEGGGGNQPQHF.

This rearrangement joins TRBV9 to TRBJ2-6, with 7 bases matching TRBD2. With 6 bases clipped from V and 2 bases from J, the junction kept 2 bases outside the gene matches. This CDR3 contains 14 residues. Germline CDR1 and CDR2: SGDLS and YYNGEE. In DNA form, the CDR3 reads TGTGCCAGCAACCGGGGGGCTGGGGCCAACGTCCTGACTTTC. Translation: CASNRGAGANVLTF.

CDR3 in DNA: TGTGCCAGCAGCACGGGACTAGCGGACAATGAGCAGTTCTTC. Its protein is CASSTGLADNEQFF. This chain links TRBV5-8 with TRBJ2-1, with 11 positions matching TRBD2. V gave up 4 bases and J gave up 5 bases; unmatched junction bases: 2. The CDR3 runs to 14 residues. Germline V gene sequence: CDR1 SGHTS, CDR2 YDEGEE. Full variable domain (missing parts from reference TRBV5-8 and TRBJ2-1): EAGVTQSPTHLIKTRGQQATLRCSPISGHTSVYWYQQALGLGLQFLLWYDEGEERNRGNFPPRFSGRQFPNYSSELNVNALELEDSALYLCASSTGLADNEQFFGPGTRLTVL.

This clone appeared a few times. The rearrangement joins TRBV6-6 to TRBJ2-3; maybe TRBD1 (6 bases). This CDR3 is built from 13 residues. Germline CDR1 MNHNY, CDR2 SVGAGI (reference sequence). V shed 5 bases and J shed 6 bases, with 12 bases lying between them. The CDR3 DNA reads as TGTGCCAGCAGTCGGACAGAGGTGGATACGCAGTATTTT. Protein product: CASSRTEVDTQYF.